This T cell receptor beta chain was identified during a study of blood T cell repertoires in COVID-19. Germline V gives CDR1 LGHNA, CDR2 YNFKEQ. V was pared by 0 bases and J by 3 bases, with 6 bases of the junction left unmatched. The CDR3 consists of 17 residues. Data came from immunoSEQ multiplex PCR; TCRdb stores just in-frame clones and leaves some out. The data hold some 290,000 clones, with 86% observed a single time. This receptor was taken from a man between 18 and 35 years old with active or convalescent COVID-19. The sequencing sample was made of peripheral blood. The chain employs TRBV4-2 and TRBJ2-7; 12 nucleotides match TRBD2. In nucleotides, the CDR3 is TGTGCCAGCAGCCAAGATGGACTAGCGGGACAGAGCTACGAGCAGTACTTC. Amino acids: CASSQDGLAGQSYEQYF.